This entry concerns a single TCR beta chain. Its antigen remains unknown. The data were obtained in a study of shared clonotypes between healthy human individuals. General study findings and limits: Even with large depth, rarefaction showed that sorted-subset sequencing was incomplete. Investigators expected sequencing depth to affect clonotype sharing among donors.

Sequenced by immunoSEQ multiplex PCR; TCRdb stores in-frame clones only, minus some. The sample holds a few million clones; around 93% are singletons and the top ten take 0.37%. The CDR3 spans 16 residues. Germline trimming cut 1 base from V and 4 bases from J; bases unmatched to any gene: 6. Germline lookup yields CDR1 SGHDN and CDR2 FVKESK. Sequenced: naive CD4+ T cells from PBMCs. Subset in this sample: CD45RA+ positively selected. The chain carries TRBV14 and TRBJ2-3; 9 bases align to TRBD2. This sequence was found in a man between 18 and 29 years old in good health. Some clones in this sample may be carry-over from other donors' samples. DNA of the CDR3: TGTGCCAGCAGCCAAGTGATAGCGGGAGTTGCAGATACGCAGTATTTT. Translated, it gives CASSQVIAGVADTQYF.